The rows below give T cell receptor beta chains drawn from one sample of a study of shared clonotypes between healthy human individuals. Sequenced by immunoSEQ multiplex PCR; TCRdb stores in-frame clones only, minus some. The sample shows 1.5 million to 2.5 million clones, approximately 94% of them seen only once. The sequencing sample was made of naive CD8+ T cells sorted from blood. These receptors were taken from a man between 18 and 35 years old in good health. Both conserved end residues are part of each CDR3. D genes are given only for firm matches. Part of the rows lack a size; the others show once, few, many or a class for expanded clones.

CDR3nt	CDR3aa	d_gene	v_gene	j_gene	abundance
TGTGCCAGCAGTGAGTTAGCGGGAGAGGGACTCAATGAGCAGTTCTTC	CASSELAGEGLNEQFF	TRBD2	TRBV6-1	TRBJ2-1	-
TGTGCCAGCAGCCTCCCGGGACTAGGAGCCTACGAGCAGTACTTC	CASSLPGLGAYEQYF	TRBD2	TRBV7-9	TRBJ2-7	-
TGTGCCACGACAAAGGATAACACCGGGGAGCTGTTTTTT	CATTKDNTGELFF	-	TRBV5-5	TRBJ2-2	-
TGTGCCAGCAGCTTGGGAGTTTGGGCCCTGGGAGAGACCCAGTACTTC	CASSLGVWALGETQYF	-	TRBV7-9	TRBJ2-5	-
TGTGCCAGCAGTGAAGAGGCAGGGGGGCCAAACACCATATATTTT	CASSEEAGGPNTIYF	TRBD1	TRBV2	TRBJ1-3	once
TGTGCCAGCAGTGAGGACCGTTCCTACGAGCAGTACTTC	CASSEDRSYEQYF	-	TRBV27	TRBJ2-7	-
TGTGCCAGCAGCTTCGAGGGACTAGCGGCCTACGAGCAGTACTTC	CASSFEGLAAYEQYF	TRBD2	TRBV11-2	TRBJ2-7	once
TGCGCCAGCAGCCAAGGGAAGTTCTATAATGAAAAACTGTTTTTT	CASSQGKFYNEKLFF	-	TRBV4-1	TRBJ1-4	-
TGTGCCACCAGCATGCTTGCTGAGCAGTTCTTC	CATSMLAEQFF	-	TRBV15	TRBJ2-1	once
TGTGCCAGCAGCCTTAGGTCGACAGGGCCCAAATACGAGCAGTACTTC	CASSLRSTGPKYEQYF	TRBD1	TRBV13	TRBJ2-7	-
TGTGCCAGCAGCTTGGAATCAGATACGCAGTATTTT	CASSLESDTQYF	-	TRBV5-4	TRBJ2-3	-
TGTGCCAGCAGTTCCACGTTGAGGGGGACCCAGTACTTC	CASSSTLRGTQYF	-	TRBV6-6	TRBJ2-5	many
TGTGCCAGCAGCTCCACGGGATACGAGCAGTACTTC	CASSSTGYEQYF	-	TRBV7-6	TRBJ2-7	-
TGTGCCAGCAGTTTAGCCAGGAACGACGAGCAGTACTTC	CASSLARNDEQYF	-	TRBV28	TRBJ2-7	-
TGCGCCAGCAATCGGGATACCGGGGAGCTGTTTTTT	CASNRDTGELFF	-	TRBV5-1	TRBJ2-2	-
TGTGCCAGCAGCTTGCCGGGGGACTATGGCTACACCTTC	CASSLPGDYGYTF	-	TRBV5-4	TRBJ1-2	-
TGTGCCAGCACTCCGGGAGGAGGCTATGGCTACACCTTC	CASTPGGGYGYTF	-	TRBV6-5	TRBJ1-2	-
TGTGCCAGCAGCAAAGCCCGGACCCGGGAGGGGTTATCGAACACCGGGGAGCTGTTTTTT	CASSKARTREGLSNTGELFF	-	TRBV21-1	TRBJ2-2	-
TGTGCCAGCAGTGAAGGACTAGCGGTTTCCTACGAGCAGTACTTC	CASSEGLAVSYEQYF	TRBD2	TRBV6-1	TRBJ2-7	once
TGTGCCAGCAGTTTTGGATACTCCTACGAGCAGTACTTC	CASSFGYSYEQYF	-	TRBV27	TRBJ2-7	-
TGTGCCTGGAGCGGGGGGGATTCACCCCTCCACTTT	CAWSGGDSPLHF	-	TRBV30	TRBJ1-6	-
TGTGCCAGCAGCTTGGGACTAGCGGGGCCCTACGAGCAGTACTTC	CASSLGLAGPYEQYF	TRBD2	TRBV11-2	TRBJ2-7	-
TGTGCCAGTAGTATCCCGGCAGGGGGCCGTCTCGGCACTGAAGCTTTCTTT	CASSIPAGGRLGTEAFF	TRBD1	TRBV19	TRBJ1-1	-
TGCGCCAGCAGCTTGGAGGGGTGGGCAAATGAGCAGTTCTTC	CASSLEGWANEQFF	-	TRBV5-1	TRBJ2-1	-
TGCGCCAGCAGCTTGTACGGGGGCGAAGCTTTCTTT	CASSLYGGEAFF	-	TRBV5-1	TRBJ1-1	-
TGTGCCACCAGCTTTGGTACAGGGGGTCTAAGTAATGAGCAGTTCTTC	CATSFGTGGLSNEQFF	TRBD1	TRBV15	TRBJ2-1	-